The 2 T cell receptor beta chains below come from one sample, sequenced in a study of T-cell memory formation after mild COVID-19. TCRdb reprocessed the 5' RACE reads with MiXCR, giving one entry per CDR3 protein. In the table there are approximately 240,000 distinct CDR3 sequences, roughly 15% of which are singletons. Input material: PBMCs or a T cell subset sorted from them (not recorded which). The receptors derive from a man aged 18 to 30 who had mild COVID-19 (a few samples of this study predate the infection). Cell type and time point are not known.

As DNA, the CDR3 is TGTGCCAGCAGTTACCCCCCCGGGACAAGATCTTATAGCAATCAGCCCCAGCATTTT. It translates to CASSYPPGTRSYSNQPQHF. This rearrangement joins TRBV6-6 to TRBJ1-5, with D tentatively TRBD1 (6 bases). In germline, CDR1 is MNHNY, CDR2 SVGAGI (reference sequence). The V end was cut by 2 bases, the J end by 0 bases, with 20 bases between. The CDR3 is 19 amino acids.

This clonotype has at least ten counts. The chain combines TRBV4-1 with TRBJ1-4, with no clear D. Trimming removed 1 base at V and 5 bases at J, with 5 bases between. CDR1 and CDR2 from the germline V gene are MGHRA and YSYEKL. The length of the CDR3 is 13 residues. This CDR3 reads CASSQGQNEKLFF. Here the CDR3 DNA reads TGCGCCAGCAGCCAAGGACAAAATGAAAAACTGTTTTTT.